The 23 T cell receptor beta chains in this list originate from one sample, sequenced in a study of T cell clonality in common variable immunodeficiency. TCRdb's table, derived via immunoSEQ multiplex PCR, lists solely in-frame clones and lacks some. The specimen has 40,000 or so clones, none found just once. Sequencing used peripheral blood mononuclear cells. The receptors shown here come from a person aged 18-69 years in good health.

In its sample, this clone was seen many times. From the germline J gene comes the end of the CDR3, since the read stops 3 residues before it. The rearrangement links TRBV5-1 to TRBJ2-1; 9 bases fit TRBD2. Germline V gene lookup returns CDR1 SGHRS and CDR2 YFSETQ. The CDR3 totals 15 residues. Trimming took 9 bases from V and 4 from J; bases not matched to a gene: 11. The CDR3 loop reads CATKLAGLSYNEQFF. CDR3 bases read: TGCGCCACCAAACTAGCGGGCCTCTCGTACAATGAG.

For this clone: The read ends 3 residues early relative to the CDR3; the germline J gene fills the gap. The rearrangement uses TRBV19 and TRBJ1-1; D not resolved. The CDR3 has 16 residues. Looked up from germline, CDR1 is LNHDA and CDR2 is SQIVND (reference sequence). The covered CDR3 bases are TGTGCCAGTAGTATAGATGAAGCGGGAGGCCCCTACGAG. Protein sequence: CASSIDEAGGPYE. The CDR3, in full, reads CASSIDEAGGPYEAFF.

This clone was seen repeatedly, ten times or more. Here the CDR3 reads CASRGRGLAYEQFF. The sequenced CDR3 bases are TGTGCCAGCAGAGGCCGAGGACTAGCTTATGAG. V is TRBV5-6 and J is TRBJ2-1; 8 bases are a match to TRBD2. The read terminates 3 residues before the CDR3 end, so the remaining end is supplied by the germline J gene. Germline assignment: CDR1 SGHDT and CDR2 YYEEEE. Trimming cost V 5 bases and J 8 bases; bases outside gene matches: 9. The CDR3 loop spans 14 amino acids.

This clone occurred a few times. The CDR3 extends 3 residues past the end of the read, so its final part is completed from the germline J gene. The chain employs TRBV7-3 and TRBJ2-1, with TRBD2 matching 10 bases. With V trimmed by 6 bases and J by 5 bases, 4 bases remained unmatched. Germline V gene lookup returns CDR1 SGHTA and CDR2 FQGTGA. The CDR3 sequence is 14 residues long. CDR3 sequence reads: CASSTGTSDNEQFF. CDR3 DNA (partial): TGTGCCAGCAGTACCGGGACTAGCGACAATGAG.

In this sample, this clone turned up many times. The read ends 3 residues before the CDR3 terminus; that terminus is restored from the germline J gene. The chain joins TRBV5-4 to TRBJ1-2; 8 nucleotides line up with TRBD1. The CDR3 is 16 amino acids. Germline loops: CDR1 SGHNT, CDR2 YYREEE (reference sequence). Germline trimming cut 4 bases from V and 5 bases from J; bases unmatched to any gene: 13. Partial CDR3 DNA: TGTGCCAGCAGCCTGGAAGGGCCAGGGGGCGCTTATGGC. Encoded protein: CASSLEGPGGAYG. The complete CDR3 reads CASSLEGPGGAYGYTF.

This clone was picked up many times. CDR3 DNA, as far as it was read: TGTGCCAGCAGCCCACGGACTAGGAAAGAGACG. Amino acids: CASSPRTRKET. From start to end, the CDR3 is CASSPRTRKETQYF. The chain uses TRBV13 and TRBJ2-3; 7 positions match TRBD2. The read gets to within 3 residues of the CDR3 end, and the germline J gene fills in the rest. The germline gives CDR1 PRHDT, CDR2 FYEKMQ (reference sequence). There are 14 residues in the CDR3.

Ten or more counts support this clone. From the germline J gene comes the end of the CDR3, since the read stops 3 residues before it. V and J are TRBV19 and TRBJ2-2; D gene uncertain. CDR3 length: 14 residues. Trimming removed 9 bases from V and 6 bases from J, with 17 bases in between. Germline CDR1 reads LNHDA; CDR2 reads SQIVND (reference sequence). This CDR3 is CASLRTFSPGELFF. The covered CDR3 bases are TGTGCCAGCCTTAGAACGTTTTCGCCCGGGGAG.

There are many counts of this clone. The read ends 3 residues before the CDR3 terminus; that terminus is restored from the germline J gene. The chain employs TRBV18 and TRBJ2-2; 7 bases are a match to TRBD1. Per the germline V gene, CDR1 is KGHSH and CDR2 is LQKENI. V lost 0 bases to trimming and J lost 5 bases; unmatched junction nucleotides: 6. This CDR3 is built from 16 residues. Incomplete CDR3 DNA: TGTGCCAGCTCACCACCCGGGACAGAAGGTACCGGGGAG. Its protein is CASSPPGTEGTGE. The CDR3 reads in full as CASSPPGTEGTGELFF.

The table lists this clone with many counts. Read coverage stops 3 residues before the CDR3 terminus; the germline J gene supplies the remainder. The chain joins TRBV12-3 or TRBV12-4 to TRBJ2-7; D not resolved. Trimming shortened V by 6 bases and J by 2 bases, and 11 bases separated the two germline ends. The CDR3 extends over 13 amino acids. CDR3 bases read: TGTGCCAGCAGCTCACCTAGGACCTACGAG. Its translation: CASSSPRTYE. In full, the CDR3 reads CASSSPRTYEQYF.

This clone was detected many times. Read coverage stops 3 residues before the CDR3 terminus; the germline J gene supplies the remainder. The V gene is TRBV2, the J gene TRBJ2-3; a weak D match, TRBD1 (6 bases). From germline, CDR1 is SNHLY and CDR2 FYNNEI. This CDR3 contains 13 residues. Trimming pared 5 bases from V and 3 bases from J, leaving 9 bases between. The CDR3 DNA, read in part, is TGTGCCAGCAGTCAACAGGGAACAGATACG. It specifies CASSQQGTDT. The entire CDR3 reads CASSQQGTDTQYF.

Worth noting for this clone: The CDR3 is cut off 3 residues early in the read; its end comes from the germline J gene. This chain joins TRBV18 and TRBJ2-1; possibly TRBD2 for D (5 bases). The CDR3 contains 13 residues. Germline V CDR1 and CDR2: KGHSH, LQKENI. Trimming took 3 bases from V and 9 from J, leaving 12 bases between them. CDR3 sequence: CASSPPSAGEQFF. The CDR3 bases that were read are TGTGCCAGCTCACCCCCCAGCGCGGGTGAG.

The CDR3 is CASSLNGGARETQYF. The sequenced CDR3 bases are TGTGCCAGCAGCTTAAATGGGGGGGCGAGAGAGACC. This chain links TRBV7-2 with TRBJ2-5; a weak D match, TRBD2 (7 bases). The read halts 3 residues ahead of the CDR3 end, with the missing end drawn from the germline J gene. The CDR3 loop spans 15 amino acids. V lost 2 bases and J lost 4, with 14 bases in between. CDR1 is SGHTA and CDR2 is FQGNSA in the germline V gene.

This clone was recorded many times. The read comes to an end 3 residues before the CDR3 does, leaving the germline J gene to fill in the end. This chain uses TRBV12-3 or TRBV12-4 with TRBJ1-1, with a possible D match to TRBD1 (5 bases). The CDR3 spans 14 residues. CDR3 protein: CASRGGGHGTRAFF. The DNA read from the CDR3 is TGTGCCAGCAGGGGAGGCGGACACGGTACGAGA.

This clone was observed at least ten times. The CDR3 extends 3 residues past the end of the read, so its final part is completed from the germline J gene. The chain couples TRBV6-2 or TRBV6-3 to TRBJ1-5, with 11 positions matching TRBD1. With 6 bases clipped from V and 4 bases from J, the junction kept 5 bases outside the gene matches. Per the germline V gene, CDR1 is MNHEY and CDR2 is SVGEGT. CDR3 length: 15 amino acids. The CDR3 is CASRKDRGQNQPQHF. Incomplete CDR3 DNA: TGTGCCAGCAGGAAGGACAGGGGGCAAAATCAGCCC.

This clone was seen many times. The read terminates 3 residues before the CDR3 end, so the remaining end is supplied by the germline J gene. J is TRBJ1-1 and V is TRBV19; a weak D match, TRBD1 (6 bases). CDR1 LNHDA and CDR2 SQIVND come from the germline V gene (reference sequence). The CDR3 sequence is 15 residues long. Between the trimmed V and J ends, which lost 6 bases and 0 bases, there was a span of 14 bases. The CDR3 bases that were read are TGTGCCAGTAGCTCCCTAGGGACACTGAACACTGAA. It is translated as CASSSLGTLNTE. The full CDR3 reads CASSSLGTLNTEAFF.

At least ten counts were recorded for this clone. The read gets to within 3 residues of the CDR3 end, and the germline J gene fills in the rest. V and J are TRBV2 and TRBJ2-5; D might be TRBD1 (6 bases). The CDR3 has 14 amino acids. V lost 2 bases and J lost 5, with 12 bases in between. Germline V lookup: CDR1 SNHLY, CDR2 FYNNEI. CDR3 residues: CASSETGPRETQYF. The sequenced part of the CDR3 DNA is TGTGCCAGCAGTGAAACAGGGCCAAGGGAGACC.

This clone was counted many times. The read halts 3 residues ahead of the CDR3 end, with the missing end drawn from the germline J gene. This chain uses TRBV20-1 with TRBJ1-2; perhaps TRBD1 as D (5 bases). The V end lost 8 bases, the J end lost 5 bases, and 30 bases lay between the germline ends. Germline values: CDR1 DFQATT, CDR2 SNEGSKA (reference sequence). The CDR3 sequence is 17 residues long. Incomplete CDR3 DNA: TGCAGTAGCTATCATCCGGCCCAGGCAGGGCAAGAATATGGC. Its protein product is CSSYHPAQAGQEYG. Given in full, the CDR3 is CSSYHPAQAGQEYGYTF.

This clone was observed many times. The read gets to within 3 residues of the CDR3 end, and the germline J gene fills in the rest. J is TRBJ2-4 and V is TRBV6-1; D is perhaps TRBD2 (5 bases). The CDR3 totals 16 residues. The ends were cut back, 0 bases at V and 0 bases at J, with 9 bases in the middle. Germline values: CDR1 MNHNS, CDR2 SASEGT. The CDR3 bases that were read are TGTGCCAGCAGTGAAGCTTCTAGCAGAGCCAAAAACATT. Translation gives CASSEASSRAKNI. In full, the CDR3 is CASSEASSRAKNIQYF.

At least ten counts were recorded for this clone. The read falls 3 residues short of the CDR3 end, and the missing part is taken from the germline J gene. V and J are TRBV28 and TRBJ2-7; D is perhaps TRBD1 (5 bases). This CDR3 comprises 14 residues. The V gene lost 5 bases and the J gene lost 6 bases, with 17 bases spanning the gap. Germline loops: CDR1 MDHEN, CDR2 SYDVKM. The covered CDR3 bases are TGTGCCAGCAGTCCAATGCAGGGTTGGAGCGAG. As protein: CASSPMQGWSE. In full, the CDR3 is CASSPMQGWSEQYF.

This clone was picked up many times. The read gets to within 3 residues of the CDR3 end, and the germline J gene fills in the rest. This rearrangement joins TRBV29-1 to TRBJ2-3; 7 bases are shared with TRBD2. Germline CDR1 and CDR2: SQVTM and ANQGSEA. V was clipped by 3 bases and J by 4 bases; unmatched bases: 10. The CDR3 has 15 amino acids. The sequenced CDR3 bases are TGCAGCGTTGACCCAGCGGGGCTTTTCGCAGATACG. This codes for CSVDPAGLFADT. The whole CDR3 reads CSVDPAGLFADTQYF.

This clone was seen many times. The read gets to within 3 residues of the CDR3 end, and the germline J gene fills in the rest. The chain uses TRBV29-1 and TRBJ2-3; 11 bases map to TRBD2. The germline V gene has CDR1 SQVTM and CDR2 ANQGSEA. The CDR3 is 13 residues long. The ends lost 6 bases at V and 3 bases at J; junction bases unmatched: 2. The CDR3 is CSVRLAGTDTQYF. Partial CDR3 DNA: TGCAGCGTCAGACTAGCGGGAACAGATACG.

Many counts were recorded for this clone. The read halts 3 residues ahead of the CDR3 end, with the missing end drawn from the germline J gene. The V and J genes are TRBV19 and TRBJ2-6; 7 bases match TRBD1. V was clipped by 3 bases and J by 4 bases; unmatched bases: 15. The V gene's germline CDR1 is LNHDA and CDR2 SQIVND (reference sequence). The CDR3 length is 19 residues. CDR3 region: CASSMTGSFDPAGANVLTF. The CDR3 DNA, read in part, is TGTGCCAGTAGTATGACAGGGAGTTTCGATCCGGCGGGGGCCAACGTC. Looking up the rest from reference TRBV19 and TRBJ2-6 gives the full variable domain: DGGITQSPKYLFRKEGQNVTLSCEQNLNHDAMYWYRQDPGQGLRLIYYSQIVNDFQKGDIAEGYSVSREKKESFPLTVTSAQKNPTAFYLCASSMTGSFDPAGANVLTFGAGSRLTVL.

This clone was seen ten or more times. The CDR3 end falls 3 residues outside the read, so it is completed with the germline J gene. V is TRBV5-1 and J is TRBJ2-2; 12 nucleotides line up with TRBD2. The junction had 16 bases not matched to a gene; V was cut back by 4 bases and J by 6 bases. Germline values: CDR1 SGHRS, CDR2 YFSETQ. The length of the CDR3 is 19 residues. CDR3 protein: CASSARLAGVRLGSGELFF. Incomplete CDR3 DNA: TGCGCCAGCAGCGCTCGACTAGCGGGAGTACGGCTCGGCTCCGGGGAG.